The T cell receptor (beta chain) described here comes from a study of neoadjuvant nivolumab and ipilimumab in lung cancer. Study-level findings and limits: Resected-tumor TCR richness correlated positively with pretherapy blood richness. From pretherapy to surgery, tumor richness and clonality rose with dual therapy. Pathologic regression was not significantly tied to TCR clonality. Compared with tumor-adjacent uninvolved lung, resected tumors showed greater richness and clonality.

On this clone: Its matching antigen is unknown.

The method was immunoSEQ multiplex PCR; TCRdb's version includes in-frame clones alone and lacks a portion of them. Here the sample spans about 8,100 clones, 70% to 80% being singletons. V shed 5 bases and J shed 8 bases, with 25 bases lying between them. The CDR3 has 16 amino acids. Germline CDR1 SGHNT, CDR2 YYREEE (reference sequence). This clonotype was sampled from an adult with non-small cell lung cancer. The sample consisted of adjacent normal lung tissue, taken after neoadjuvant nivolumab, alone or with ipilimumab, at or shortly before surgery. The chain joins TRBV5-4 to TRBJ1-2; perhaps TRBD1 as D (6 bases). The CDR3 sequence: CASRPGGRTVGLGYTF. CDR3 coding DNA: TGTGCCAGCAGACCGGGGGGACGGACAGTCGGGCTCGGCTACACCTTC.